This T cell receptor beta chain is from a study of blood T cell repertoires in COVID-19. Background on the study: The origin of the acute and convalescent COVID-19 samples was the United States, Italy and Spain. PBMCs, B-cell-depleted T cells, or T cells provided the cDNA or gDNA that made up the material.

The V and J ends lost 5 bases and 4 bases, in that order; junction bases with no gene match: 7. CDR1 and CDR2 from the germline V gene are WNHNN and SYGVQD (reference sequence). The CDR3 runs to 14 residues. The authors' processing: Nucleated cell number was recorded as an estimate derived from reference gene primer amplification. The table came from immunoSEQ multiplex PCR; TCRdb's copy has only in-frame clones and leaves some out. Clone size and the V and J calls come from that table; the DNA yielded D and trimming. The sample consists of 120,000 to 150,000 clones, around 84% of them appearing once.

Sequencing used peripheral blood. This rearrangement joins TRBV10-1 to TRBJ1-2, with TRBD1 matching 7 bases. This receptor was taken from a human donor in a cohort sampled during active COVID-19. The CDR3 nucleotides are TGCGCCAGCAGTCCGACAGGGTTGTTCTATGGCTACACCTTC. It specifies CASSPTGLFYGYTF.